Listed below are T cell receptor beta chains from one sample, sequenced in a study of blood T cells in healthy people across ages. Each CDR3 protein is one row after TCRdb ran MiXCR on the 5' RACE reads. The sample consists of around 800,000 distinct CDR3 sequences, about 45% of them appearing once. Material for sequencing was blood. The origin of the receptors is a man older than 75 in good health. Each CDR3 is given with its conserved first and last residue. D genes are given only for firm matches. The size of a clone is reported for some rows only, either as once, few or many, or as a class for expanded clones.

V	D	J	size	DNA	CDR3
TRBV5-1	NA	TRBJ2-1	NA	TGCGCCAGCGCTGGAGAGGGGCATGAGCAGTTCTTC	CASAGEGHEQFF
TRBV5-1	TRBD1	TRBJ1-1	NA	TGCGCCAGCAGCTTCACGGACAGGTCGAACACTGAAGCTTTCTTT	CASSFTDRSNTEAFF
TRBV13	TRBD1	TRBJ2-7	NA	TGTGCCAGCACCAGACAGGGAACGTCCTACAATGAGCAGTACTTC	CASTRQGTSYNEQYF
TRBV5-1	NA	TRBJ2-7	NA	TGCGCCAGCAGCTTTGTCGGGAACAATTACGAGCAGTACTTC	CASSFVGNNYEQYF
TRBV4-2	NA	TRBJ2-3	once	TGTGCCAGCAGCCAAGTTGTGAGCACAGATACGCAGTATTTT	CASSQVVSTDTQYF
TRBV27	NA	TRBJ2-7	NA	TGTGCCAGCAGCCTCTCCGGGCCTATTCTTTCGTACGAGCAGTACTTC	CASSLSGPILSYEQYF
TRBV6-2/TRBV6-3	TRBD2	TRBJ2-1	NA	TGTGCCAGCAGGGCCCCGGGGGGGGTAAGAAATGAGCAGTTCTTC	CASRAPGGVRNEQFF
TRBV12-3/TRBV12-4	TRBD2	TRBJ2-1	few	TGTGCCAGCAGCCTCAGACTAGCGGGTTTCTCCCACAATGAGCAGTTCTTC	CASSLRLAGFSHNEQFF
TRBV2	NA	TRBJ2-3	many	TGTGCCAGCAGCGGAGACTTCACAGATACGCAGTATTTT	CASSGDFTDTQYF
TRBV12-3/TRBV12-4	TRBD1	TRBJ2-4	NA	TGTGCCAGCAGTCCCCGGGACAGACTTGCGAAAAACATTCAGTACTTC	CASSPRDRLAKNIQYF
TRBV7-2	TRBD1	TRBJ1-5	NA	TGTGCCAGCAGCCCAACAGGGGGAGGTTACAGCAATCAGCCCCAGCATTTT	CASSPTGGGYSNQPQHF
TRBV6-5	NA	TRBJ2-5	NA	TGTGCCAGCAGTTACTTAACAGCAGTCCAAGAGACCCAGTACTTC	CASSYLTAVQETQYF
TRBV9	NA	TRBJ2-7	few	TGTGCCAGCAGCGTAGGGACGGGAGATCTCGAGCAGTACTTC	CASSVGTGDLEQYF
TRBV11-1	TRBD1	TRBJ2-1	NA	TGTGCCAGCAGGCCAAACCCGGGACAGGGAGTTAATGAGCAGTTCTTC	CASRPNPGQGVNEQFF
TRBV7-2	NA	TRBJ2-3	many	TGTGCCAGCAGCTTACTCGGAGATGCTAGCACAGATACGCAGTATTTT	CASSLLGDASTDTQYF
TRBV14	TRBD1	TRBJ2-1	few	TGTGCCAGCAGCCAAGAGAATAGGGACAGGGTTTATTCCTACAATGAGCAGTTCTTC	CASSQENRDRVYSYNEQFF
TRBV5-1	TRBD1	TRBJ2-5	NA	TGCGCCAGCAGCTTGGACCGACAGGGGATCTCAGAGACCCAGTACTTC	CASSLDRQGISETQYF
TRBV5-1	NA	TRBJ2-5	few	TGCGCCAGCAGCCCATCGTTACCCGGGACCCAGTACTTC	CASSPSLPGTQYF
TRBV18	TRBD1	TRBJ2-4	NA	TGTGCCAGCTCACCACCGGGACAGTTAGCCAAAAACATTCAGTACTTC	CASSPPGQLAKNIQYF
TRBV30	TRBD2	TRBJ2-4	NA	TGTGCCTGGAGTGTACTAAGCGGGAGTTTAGGCATTCAGTACTTC	CAWSVLSGSLGIQYF
TRBV5-1	TRBD2	TRBJ2-3	NA	TGCGCCAGCAGCTTGGAAACTAGCGGAGGGGGAGATACGCAGTATTTT	CASSLETSGGGDTQYF
TRBV20-1	NA	TRBJ2-5	NA	TGCAGTGCTCGTCATAGCGCGACCCAGTACTTC	CSARHSATQYF
TRBV27	NA	TRBJ1-4	few	TGTGCCAGCAGTCCCCGGGGATTTAATGAAAAACTGTTTTTT	CASSPRGFNEKLFF
TRBV3-1	NA	TRBJ1-2	NA	TGTGCCAGCAGCCTCCGTACGGGGGCGGGTTCGAACGGCTACACCTTC	CASSLRTGAGSNGYTF
TRBV7-2	NA	TRBJ1-4	NA	TGTGCCAGCAGCTTATATTTGCTTGAAAAACTGTTTTTT	CASSLYLLEKLFF
TRBV5-1	NA	TRBJ2-5	NA	TGCGCCAGCACCCGAGACAACCAAGAGACCCAGTACTTC	CASTRDNQETQYF
TRBV4-2	NA	TRBJ2-5	many	TGTGCCAGCAGCCAAGAAGTCTATAGCGTAAGAGAGACCCAGTACTTC	CASSQEVYSVRETQYF
TRBV13	TRBD2	TRBJ2-1	NA	TGTGCCAGCAGCTACGGGACTAGCGGGACCTTCGGGGAGCAGTTCTTC	CASSYGTSGTFGEQFF
TRBV30	NA	TRBJ2-7	NA	TGTGCCTGGAGTCCCAACTACGAGCAGTACTTC	CAWSPNYEQYF
TRBV11-2	TRBD2	TRBJ2-5	once	TGTGCCAGCAGGCAAGGAGCGGGGGGCCCTGAAGAGACCCAGTACTTC	CASRQGAGGPEETQYF
TRBV13	TRBD1	TRBJ1-1	few	TGTGCCAGCAGCTTTGGGACAGGGAGGGCGGACACTGAAGCTTTCTTT	CASSFGTGRADTEAFF
TRBV7-2	TRBD1	TRBJ1-6	NA	TGTGCCAGCAGCTCGACAGGGTTGGGCTCACCCCTCCACTTT	CASSSTGLGSPLHF
TRBV28	TRBD1	TRBJ2-7	few	TGTGCCAGCAGCGGATTCACCGGGACAGGGGTGTACGAGCAGTACTTC	CASSGFTGTGVYEQYF
TRBV28	NA	TRBJ2-1	many	TGTGCCAGCAGACGGCCCAACCCTCTGAACAATGAGCAGTTCTTC	CASRRPNPLNNEQFF
TRBV10-3	NA	TRBJ1-5	NA	TGTGCCATCAGTGAGTCTAGCACAAATCAGCCCCAGCATTTT	CAISESSTNQPQHF
TRBV4-1	TRBD2	TRBJ2-1	NA	TGCGCCAGCAGCCAAGCGTTTGGGATATGGCGGGAGGGTAGCCACAATGAGCAGTTCTTC	CASSQAFGIWREGSHNEQFF
TRBV20-1	NA	TRBJ2-1	NA	TGCAGTGCTAGAGACCGAGCGGAGAGCTCCTGCAATGAGCAGTTCTTC	CSARDRAESSCNEQFF
TRBV5-4	TRBD1	TRBJ1-1	NA	TGTGCCAGCAGCGGAGGGACAGGCACTGAAGCTTTCTTT	CASSGGTGTEAFF
TRBV4-2	NA	TRBJ2-7	NA	TGTGCCAGCAGCCAAGGGGGAAGGCCTCAGCGGGACGAGCAGTACTTC	CASSQGGRPQRDEQYF
TRBV29-1	TRBD1	TRBJ2-6	NA	TGCAGCGTTCGGACAGGGTCCTCCTCTGGGGCCAACGTCCTGACTTTC	CSVRTGSSSGANVLTF
TRBV2	NA	TRBJ2-1	once	TGTGCCAGCAGTGCTTCCCACGTCAATGAGCAGTTCTTC	CASSASHVNEQFF
TRBV25-1	NA	TRBJ2-5	NA	TGTGCCAGCAGTGAATATAAAGGGTTGCAAGAGACCCAGTACTTC	CASSEYKGLQETQYF
TRBV12-3/TRBV12-4	TRBD2	TRBJ2-3	NA	TGTACCAGCAGACCGACTAGCGGGAGATGGGATACGCAGTATTTT	CTSRPTSGRWDTQYF
TRBV12-3/TRBV12-4	TRBD2	TRBJ2-7	few	TGTGCCAGCAGTTTAAAAGCGGGAGAGCTCTACGAGCAGTACTTC	CASSLKAGELYEQYF
TRBV5-1	NA	TRBJ1-2	few	TGCGCCAGCAGCTTGAACCCCGCATTAGGTTTGGCGGGTGGCTACACCTTC	CASSLNPALGLAGGYTF
TRBV20-1	NA	TRBJ2-2	NA	TGCAGTGCTAGAGATGACCGAACTCCCGGGGAGCTGTTTTTT	CSARDDRTPGELFF
TRBV27	NA	TRBJ2-1	NA	TGTGCCAGCAGTTTAGAGGGAGGCCCAACTCGCAATGAGCAGTTCTTC	CASSLEGGPTRNEQFF
TRBV20-1	NA	TRBJ2-1	many	TGCAGTGCTAGTGAACACAATGAGCAGTTCTTC	CSASEHNEQFF
TRBV18	TRBD1	TRBJ1-2	few	TGTGCCAGCTCACCAGACAGGGAGAATTCGGGCTACACCTTC	CASSPDRENSGYTF
TRBV5-1	TRBD2	TRBJ2-3	NA	TGCGCCAGCAGCTTGGGATGGGTAGCGGGGCTCACAGATACGCAGTATTTT	CASSLGWVAGLTDTQYF
TRBV5-1	TRBD2	TRBJ2-3	many	TGCGCCAGCAGCCCCACGGGAGGGTACACAGATACGCAGTATTTT	CASSPTGGYTDTQYF